This T cell receptor (beta chain) came from a study of cytomegalovirus exposure and HLA in healthy donors. Study-level points and caveats: As a later analysis showed, a missense DCLRE1C variant was linked to trimming of TCR beta V- and J-genes. Published work reported that the classifier diagnosed cytomegalovirus status with high specificity and sensitivity. The authors listed some 150 TCR beta chains as cytomegalovirus-associated. Some highly shared sequence variants likely arose as a pipeline artifact.

V gave up 0 bases and J gave up 1 base, with 13 bases separating them. There are 16 residues in the CDR3. Germline CDR1 reads SGHDN; CDR2 reads FVKESK. The PCR contained 60 Vbeta and 13 Jbeta primers. TCRdb keeps only in-frame clones here, not all; method: immunoSEQ multiplex PCR. The repertoire has 150,000 to 200,000 clones, around 84% of them found once; the top ten carry roughly 1.9%. Regarding this clone: Its specificity is unknown.

The chain employs TRBV14 and TRBJ2-7, with D possibly TRBD1 on 6 matching bases. Sequencing input: PBMCs. The sequence was obtained from a woman between 18 and 30 years old in good health and CMV-seronegative. DNA of the CDR3: TGTGCCAGCAGCCAAGAATCCAGGGGCGGGTCCTACGAGCAGTACTTC. Its translation is CASSQESRGGSYEQYF.